The 27 T cell receptor beta chains listed next were all sequenced from one sample in a study of T cells in Graves' hyperthyroidism and ophthalmopathy. Amplification of TCR beta CDR3 regions used RNA as the template. The TCR CDR3 was amplified in a first-round RT-PCR using the HTBI primer set. TCRdb reanalysed the multiplex PCR reads using MiXCR and keeps one entry per CDR3 protein. The sample includes 300,000 to 350,000 distinct CDR3 sequences, around 18% of them seen just once. Sequenced material: blood. The receptors were gathered from a woman aged 35 to 49 with Graves' ophthalmopathy.

This clonotype has a count of ten or more. The chain combines TRBV19 with TRBJ1-5, with TRBD1 matching over 9 bases. V gave up 10 bases and J gave up 0 bases; unmatched junction bases: 7. This CDR3 is built from 15 residues. Germline CDR1 reads LNHDA; CDR2 reads SQIVND (reference sequence). This chain's CDR3 is CATEDRGYSNQPQHF. The CDR3 DNA is TGTGCCACGGAGGACAGGGGATATAGCAATCAGCCCCAGCATTTT.

This clonotype occurred many times. V and J are TRBV6-5 and TRBJ2-7; maybe TRBD1 (5 bases). The V end was cut by 5 bases, the J end by 0 bases, with 11 bases between. This CDR3 spans 14 amino acids. Germline-derived CDR1 and CDR2 are MNHEY and SVGAGI. This CDR3 reads CASSPRVSSYEQYF. As DNA, the CDR3 is TGTGCCAGCAGTCCCAGGGTGAGCTCCTACGAGCAGTACTTC.

This clonotype was observed at least ten times. The V gene is TRBV28, the J gene TRBJ1-6; unclear D gene. Between the trimmed V and J ends, which lost 3 bases and 9 bases, there was a span of 9 bases. This CDR3 spans 13 amino acids. Germline V gives CDR1 MDHEN, CDR2 SYDVKM. The CDR3: CASSLAGASPLHF. In DNA form, the CDR3 reads TGTGCCAGCAGTTTGGCGGGTGCTTCACCCCTCCACTTT.

This clonotype has ten or more counts. The chain employs TRBV29-1 and TRBJ1-1; D is undetermined. The germline gives CDR1 SQVTM, CDR2 ANQGSEA. Trimming removed 6 bases at V and 6 bases at J, with 14 bases between. The CDR3 spans 12 residues. CDR3: CSVEGEGPEAFF. CDR3 nucleotide sequence: TGCAGCGTGGAGGGTGAAGGACCTGAAGCTTTCTTT.

This clonotype was picked up many times. V usage is TRBV13 and J usage is TRBJ2-5; either TRBD1 or TRBD2 may supply D (5 bases each). Germline loops: CDR1 PRHDT, CDR2 FYEKMQ (reference sequence). V was shortened by 6 bases and J by 3 bases, with 8 bases between the two germline ends. This CDR3 region has 12 residues. This CDR3 reads CASRGTKETQYF. CDR3 nucleotides: TGTGCCAGCAGGGGGACCAAAGAGACCCAGTACTTC.

This clonotype was seen many times. This rearrangement joins TRBV13 to TRBJ2-5; D is unclear. The CDR3 is 13 residues long. Between the trimmed V and J ends, which lost 1 base and 1 base, there was a span of 4 bases. Germline lookup yields CDR1 PRHDT and CDR2 FYEKMQ (reference sequence). This CDR3 reads CASSLAVQETQYF. The CDR3 DNA reads as TGTGCCAGCAGCTTAGCGGTCCAAGAGACCCAGTACTTC.

This clonotype was seen many times. The V and J genes are TRBV5-6 and TRBJ2-7; 9 bases match TRBD2. Looked up from germline, CDR1 is SGHDT and CDR2 is YYEEEE. This CDR3 contains 14 residues. The J segment lost 7 bases and the V segment lost 4 bases, leaving 9 bases of the junction unmatched. The CDR3 spells CASSRKRTSAEQYF. CDR3 DNA sequence: TGTGCCAGCAGCCGGAAACGGACTAGCGCGGAGCAGTACTTC. Drawing the rest from reference TRBV5-6 and TRBJ2-7, the complete variable domain is DAGVTQSPTHLIKTRGQQVTLRCSPKSGHDTVSWYQQALGQGPQFIFQYYEEEERQRGNFPDRFSGHQFPNYSSELNVNALLLGDSALYLCASSRKRTSAEQYFGPGTRLTVT.

The chain carries TRBV19 and TRBJ1-5; possibly TRBD1 for D (5 bases). Trimming left V 4 bases short and J 5 bases short, with 15 bases between. Germline CDR1 and CDR2: LNHDA and SQIVND (reference sequence). The CDR3 totals 15 residues. CDR3: CASSTFGTGDQPQHF. As DNA, the CDR3 is TGTGCCAGTAGTACCTTTGGGACCGGGGATCAGCCCCAGCATTTT.

J is TRBJ2-5 and V is TRBV20-1; TRBD1 matches at 7 bases. V was clipped by 4 bases and J by 3 bases; unmatched bases: 8. CDR3 size: 14 residues. Germline CDR1 and CDR2: DFQATT and SNEGSKA (reference sequence). CDR3 region: CSATTDRSKETQYF. The CDR3 DNA follows: TGCAGTGCTACAACGGACAGGAGTAAAGAGACCCAGTACTTC.

This clonotype has just a few counts. The V call is TRBV19, the J call TRBJ1-2; tentative D call: TRBD1 (6 bases). Germline CDR1 reads LNHDA; CDR2 reads SQIVND (reference sequence). Trimming removed 4 bases at V and 7 bases at J, with 16 bases between. CDR3 size: 14 residues. The CDR3 loop reads CASSTRGLFSGYTF. The CDR3 nucleotides read TGTGCCAGTAGTACCAGGGGCCTCTTCTCTGGCTACACCTTC. Combining the CDR3 with reference TRBV19 and TRBJ1-2 gives the whole variable domain DGGITQSPKYLFRKEGQNVTLSCEQNLNHDAMYWYRQDPGQGLRLIYYSQIVNDFQKGDIAEGYSVSREKKESFPLTVTSAQKNPTAFYLCASSTRGLFSGYTFGSGTRLTVV.

This clonotype has ten or more counts. The rearrangement joins TRBV20-1 to TRBJ2-7; the match to TRBD2 covers 8 bases. The V gene's germline CDR1 is DFQATT and CDR2 SNEGSKA (reference sequence). V was pared by 2 bases and J by 4 bases, with 7 bases of the junction left unmatched. The CDR3 has 14 residues. The CDR3 region has the DNA TGCAGTGCTAGAAATCCTAGCGGGCTATACGAGCAGTACTTC. This encodes CSARNPSGLYEQYF.

This chain connects TRBV6-1 to TRBJ1-1, with D hard to call. V was shortened by 3 bases and J by 8 bases, with 16 bases between the two germline ends. Germline assignment: CDR1 MNHNS and CDR2 SASEGT. CDR3 length equals 14 residues. CDR3 bases: TGTGCCAGCAGTGATCTCGATAGATTTGAAGAAGCTTTCTTT. This encodes CASSDLDRFEEAFF.

This clonotype came up many times. Relative to the germline gene, one junction end is altered; a read error may explain this. This chain connects TRBV19 to TRBJ2-2; 12 bases are a match to TRBD2. CDR3 length: 16 residues. The V gene's germline CDR1 is LNHDA and CDR2 SQIVND (reference sequence). CDR3 nucleotide sequence: TGTGCCAGTAGTACCGGACTAGCGGGGATCACCGGGGAGCCGTTTTTT. As protein: CASSTGLAGITGEPFF.

The V call is TRBV11-2, the J call TRBJ1-1; TRBD1 aligns across 7 bases. Germline CDR1 SGHAT, CDR2 FQNNGV. Germline trimming cut 5 bases from V and 1 base from J; bases unmatched to any gene: 10. CDR3 length equals 16 residues. CDR3 bases: TGTGCCAGCAGCCGACGTCCAGGGGGTCCGAACACTGAAGCTTTCTTT. Protein product: CASSRRPGGPNTEAFF.

This rearrangement joins TRBV12-3 or TRBV12-4 to TRBJ2-5; possible D gene TRBD2, 5 bases. The V gene lost 8 bases and the J gene lost 2 bases, with 12 bases spanning the gap. The CDR3 loop spans 13 amino acids. The DNA of the CDR3 is TGTGCCAGCCATATCCCGGGGCAAGAGACCCAGTACTTC. Amino acids: CASHIPGQETQYF.

At least ten counts were recorded for this clonotype. The chain combines TRBV28 with TRBJ2-5; 10 bases are a match to TRBD2. The CDR3 sequence is 17 residues long. Germline V gene data show CDR1 as MDHEN and CDR2 as SYDVKM. The V segment lost 7 bases and the J segment 1 base; nucleotides outside the gene matches: 12. The CDR3 DNA follows: TGTGCCAGCACCCTAGGGCTGACTAGCGGGTCCCAAGAGACCCAGTACTTC. Translated: CASTLGLTSGSQETQYF.

This clonotype was seen ten or more times. The chain employs TRBV12-3 or TRBV12-4 and TRBJ1-3; possible D gene TRBD1, 5 bases. Trimming stripped 5 bases from V and 7 bases from J, with 15 bases between. The CDR3 contains 14 residues. Written as DNA, the CDR3 is TGTGCCAGCAGTCCCTGGGACTTAGGGAACACCATATATTTT. Translation: CASSPWDLGNTIYF.

V usage is TRBV7-9 and J usage is TRBJ1-1; 10 bases are shared with TRBD1. Germline-derived CDR1 and CDR2 are SEHNR and FQNEAQ (reference sequence). V dropped 8 bases and J dropped 1; count of bases not matched to a gene: 7. CDR3 size: 15 residues. CDR3 sequence (DNA): TGTGCCAGCGGAAGACAGGGGGCGACGAACACTGAAGCTTTCTTT. It encodes CASGRQGATNTEAFF.

This clonotype was counted at least ten times. This chain joins TRBV7-9 and TRBJ2-7; tentatively, D is TRBD1 (5 bases). This CDR3 has 12 amino acids. Germline-derived CDR1 and CDR2 are SEHNR and FQNEAQ (reference sequence). V was clipped by 3 bases and J by 6 bases, with 9 bases between them. The CDR3 nucleotides are TGTGCCAGCAGCTTCACAGGTTTCGAGCAGTACTTC. Amino acid sequence: CASSFTGFEQYF.

This clonotype has at least ten counts. This chain joins TRBV28 and TRBJ2-5; tentatively, D is TRBD2 (6 bases). The CDR3 covers 16 residues. The germline V gene has CDR1 MDHEN and CDR2 SYDVKM. V dropped 6 bases and J dropped 3 bases, with 20 bases sitting between them. The CDR3 DNA follows: TGTGCCAGCAGCACGGGGGACTCACCACCCGAAGAGACCCAGTACTTC. Translated: CASSTGDSPPEETQYF.

This clonotype has at least ten counts. V is TRBV12-3 or TRBV12-4 and J is TRBJ2-7; weak D call: TRBD1 (5 bases). The CDR3 is made up of 14 amino acids. V lost 2 bases and J 3 bases, leaving 11 bases between the germline ends. The CDR3 reads CASSLQGLRYEQYF. Written as DNA, the CDR3 is TGTGCCAGCAGTTTACAGGGCCTTCGCTACGAGCAGTACTTC.

This chain connects TRBV6-1 to TRBJ2-7; TRBD1 is a possible D gene (6 bases). V shed 7 bases and J shed 0 bases, with 13 bases lying between them. The V gene's germline CDR1 is MNHNS and CDR2 SASEGT. The CDR3 consists of 14 residues. CDR3 coding DNA: TGTGCCAGCACCCGCGGACAGCGCTCCTACGAGCAGTACTTC. It yields the protein CASTRGQRSYEQYF.

This clonotype was seen ten or more times. This chain connects TRBV12-3 or TRBV12-4 to TRBJ2-4; D may be TRBD1 (6 bases). This CDR3 spans 15 amino acids. The V end was cut by 3 bases, the J end by 8 bases, with 17 bases between. As DNA, the CDR3 is TGTGCCAGCAGTTTGGGGGCGATCCCCATGTACATTCAGTACTTC. This translates into CASSLGAIPMYIQYF.

In this sample, this clonotype turned up a few times. This may be a read error: a much more frequent sequence differs by one nucleotide. The chain carries TRBV15 and TRBJ2-2; 8 bases are shared with TRBD2. The CDR3 extends over 16 amino acids. Germline CDR1 reads LNHNV; CDR2 reads YYDKDF (reference sequence). The CDR3 spells CAISRELAGLTGELFF. DNA for the CDR3: TGTGCCATCAGCAGAGAATTAGCGGGACTCACCGGGGAGCTGTTTTTT.

This clonotype has a count of ten or more. The chain recombines TRBV2 with TRBJ1-1, with 7 bases fitting TRBD1. The CDR3 has 15 residues. J lost 1 base, V lost 4 bases, and 6 bases had no gene match. The germline gives CDR1 SNHLY, CDR2 FYNNEI. This CDR3 reads CASSAAGQSNTEAFF. CDR3 nucleotide sequence: TGTGCCAGCAGTGCCGCGGGACAGTCGAACACTGAAGCTTTCTTT.

This clonotype occurred many times. V and J are TRBV4-3 and TRBJ2-7, with 11 bases fitting TRBD2. In germline, CDR1 is LGHNA, CDR2 YSLEER. Trimming removed 3 bases from V and 2 bases from J; junction bases left unmatched: 3. The CDR3 runs to 15 residues. The CDR3 loop is CASSQRLAGPYEQYF. CDR3 nucleotide sequence: TGCGCCAGCAGCCAGCGACTAGCGGGACCCTACGAGCAGTACTTC.

The sample holds many counts of this clonotype. This sequence joins TRBV7-2 and TRBJ2-7, with D uncertain. V lost 3 bases, J lost 4 bases, and 16 bases lay in between. This CDR3 spans 15 amino acids. Germline CDR1 reads SGHTA; CDR2 reads FQGNSA. CDR3 coding DNA: TGTGCCAGCAGCTTGGTATTTCAGATTGGGTACGAGCAGTACTTC. This translates into CASSLVFQIGYEQYF.